This entry is about one T cell receptor beta chain. Its antigen is unidentified. The data originate from a study of T cell responses to AZD1222 COVID-19 vaccine. Overall study findings and caveats: Of spike-specific TCRs, nearly half reportedly target regions left unmutated in variants. Repertoire sampling happened only post peak T cell response.

Measured with immunoSEQ multiplex PCR; TCRdb has only the in-frame clones, and not every one. The table lists fewer than 130,000 clones, around 94% of them singletons. Germline CDR1 SGHAT, CDR2 FQDESV (reference sequence). This CDR3 has 13 residues. V was trimmed by 1 base and J by 4 bases, leaving 7 bases between them. Sequenced here: peripheral blood, sampled on day 0 of AZD1222 vaccination. The chain is built from TRBV11-1 and TRBJ1-1, with TRBD1 as a possible D gene (5 bases). The clonotype originates from an adult in good health. CDR3 amino acids: CASSLGGPTEAFF. The DNA of the CDR3 is TGTGCCAGCAGCTTAGGGGGCCCCACTGAAGCTTTCTTT. The whole variable domain, remainder taken from reference TRBV11-1 and TRBJ1-1, is EAEVAQSPRYKITEKSQAVAFWCDPISGHATLYWYRQILGQGPELLVQFQDESVVDDSQLPKDRFSAERLKGVDSTLKIQPAELGDSAMYLCASSLGGPTEAFFGQGTRLTVV.